The following is a TCR beta chain sequence with its context. Antigen: not known. This sample is part of a study of blood T cells in healthy people across ages. The authors ran a second PCR of about 7 to 11 cycles using a sample-barcoded 5' primer and a J-beta primer mix. Each TCR beta cDNA got a 12-nucleotide random molecular identifier. TCRdb independently ran MiXCR on the 5' RACE reads; one entry per CDR3 protein. The repertoire holds about 1.4 million distinct CDR3 sequences, with approximately 59% as singletons. There were healthy Caucasian individuals from Russia, aged about 6 to 95, serving as donors. The authors drew about 10 milliliters of peripheral blood from each donor. Study-level results: From one million sequenced T cells, diversity estimates were lower bounds.

The CDR3 loop spans 16 amino acids. The V gene lost 2 bases and the J gene lost 4 bases, with 15 bases spanning the gap. The gene calls are TRBV12-3 or TRBV12-4 and TRBJ2-1; D may correspond to TRBD1 or TRBD2 (5 bases each). The specimen sequenced was blood. This TCR was sampled from a man aged 18 to 29 in good health. This chain's CDR3 is CASSLRVSGTYNEQFF. The CDR3 nucleotides read TGTGCCAGCAGTTTAAGGGTGTCAGGGACGTACAATGAGCAGTTCTTC.